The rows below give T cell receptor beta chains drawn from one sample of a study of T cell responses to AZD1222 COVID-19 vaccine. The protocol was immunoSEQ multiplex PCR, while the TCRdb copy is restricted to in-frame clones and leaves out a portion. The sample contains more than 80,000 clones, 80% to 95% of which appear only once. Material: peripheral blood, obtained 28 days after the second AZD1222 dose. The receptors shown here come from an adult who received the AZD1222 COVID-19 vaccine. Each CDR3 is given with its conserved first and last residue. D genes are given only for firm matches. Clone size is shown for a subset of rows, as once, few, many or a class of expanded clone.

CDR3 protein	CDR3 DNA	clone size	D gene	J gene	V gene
CASFNRANYGYTF	TGTGCCAGCTTTAATCGGGCTAACTATGGCTACACCTTC	.	.	TRBJ1-2	TRBV21-1
CASSQGLDEKLFF	TGTGCCAGCAGCCAGGGGTTGGACGAAAAACTGTTTTTT	.	.	TRBJ1-4	TRBV3-1/TRBV3-2
CASSPIQGIGNTEAFF	TGTGCCAGCAGCCCCATCCAGGGTATAGGGAACACTGAAGCTTTCTTT	once	.	TRBJ1-1	TRBV6-2/TRBV6-3
CASSLTRGASGNTIYF	TGTGCCAGCAGCTTAACCAGGGGCGCCTCTGGAAACACCATATATTTT	.	.	TRBJ1-3	TRBV13
CASSLAGAGGYTF	TGTGCCAGCAGTTTAGCAGGGGCGGGTGGCTACACCTTC	.	.	TRBJ1-2	TRBV28
CASSPGTGSLNTEAFF	TGTGCCAGCTCACCAGGGACAGGGTCCCTGAACACTGAAGCTTTCTTT	.	TRBD1	TRBJ1-1	TRBV18
CASSVREWGYSPLHF	TGTGCCAGCAGTGTCAGAGAGTGGGGGTACTCACCCCTCCACTTT	.	.	TRBJ1-6	TRBV2
CASSQEVPGQGAETQYF	TGCGCCAGCAGCCAAGAAGTACCGGGACAGGGGGCCGAGACCCAGTACTTC	.	TRBD1	TRBJ2-5	TRBV4-3
CASSLAGGQGSYGYTF	TGTGCCAGCAGCTTAGCGGGTGGACAGGGGTCCTATGGCTACACCTTC	.	TRBD1	TRBJ1-2	TRBV7-8
CASSQEFLSVGGYTF	TGCGCCAGCAGCCAAGAATTTCTTTCGGTCGGTGGCTACACCTTC	few	.	TRBJ1-2	TRBV4-3
CASSRQTGVVYEQYF	TGCGCCAGCAGCCGACAGACAGGGGTTGTGTACGAGCAGTACTTC	few	TRBD1	TRBJ2-7	TRBV4-1
CASSPGQGLRGSSYNEQFF	TGTGCCAGCTCACCAGGACAGGGTCTGCGGGGGAGTTCCTACAATGAGCAGTTCTTC	.	.	TRBJ2-1	TRBV18
CASSKTGLNTEAFF	TGTGCCAGCAGCAAGACAGGGCTCAACACTGAAGCTTTCTTT	.	TRBD1	TRBJ1-1	TRBV11-2
CASSSLWGEGTGNTIYF	TGTGCCAGCAGCTCCCTTTGGGGGGAGGGTACTGGAAACACCATATATTTT	.	.	TRBJ1-3	TRBV7-9
CASTPRQGSGYTF	TGTGCCAGTACCCCGAGACAGGGCAGTGGCTACACCTTC	.	TRBD1	TRBJ1-2	TRBV19
CASRAQGSHNQPQHF	TGTGCCAGCAGGGCACAGGGTTCGCACAATCAGCCCCAGCATTTT	once	.	TRBJ1-5	TRBV6-5
CASSYSLQAGAHTDTQYF	TGTGCCAGCAGTTACTCTCTTCAAGCGGGGGCGCACACAGATACGCAGTATTTT	once	TRBD2	TRBJ2-3	TRBV6-2/TRBV6-3
CASGLQGTYGYTF	TGTGCTAGTGGTTTGCAGGGGACCTATGGCTACACCTTC	.	.	TRBJ1-2	TRBV12-5
CASSIFSERGRHEQYF	TGTGCCAGTAGTATTTTTTCGGAAAGGGGGCGCCACGAGCAGTACTTC	.	TRBD1	TRBJ2-7	TRBV19
CASSPTENYGYTF	TGTGCCAGCAGCCCCACAGAAAACTATGGCTACACCTTC	.	.	TRBJ1-2	TRBV6-2/TRBV6-3
CASSKSRGGMNTEAFF	TGTGCCAGCAGCAAGTCACGGGGCGGGATGAACACTGAAGCTTTCTTT	.	.	TRBJ1-1	TRBV21-1
CASSSGLAGGPDTQYF	TGCGCCAGCAGCTCTGGACTAGCGGGGGGCCCAGATACGCAGTATTTT	.	TRBD2	TRBJ2-3	TRBV5-1
CSASRGGNQPQHF	TGCAGTGCTAGTCGGGGAGGGAATCAGCCCCAGCATTTT	.	.	TRBJ1-5	TRBV20-1
CASSLFFGTSDSEQYF	TGCGCCAGCAGCCTTTTCTTCGGGACTAGCGATTCCGAGCAGTACTTC	.	TRBD2	TRBJ2-7	TRBV4-1
CASSLSLAQGDTEAFF	TGTGCCAGCAGTTTATCGTTGGCTCAGGGGGACACTGAAGCTTTCTTT	.	TRBD1	TRBJ1-1	TRBV27
CASRYSGSSDTQYF	TGTGCCAGCCGATACTCAGGTTCCTCAGATACGCAGTATTTT	.	.	TRBJ2-3	TRBV7-2
CATYSSGGTNEQFF	TGCGCCACTTACTCTAGCGGGGGGACCAATGAGCAGTTCTTC	.	TRBD2	TRBJ2-1	TRBV10-2
CAIQKDRVRTYEQYF	TGTGCCATCCAAAAGGACAGGGTTAGGACCTACGAGCAGTACTTC	.	TRBD1	TRBJ2-7	TRBV10-3
CSVGGQEANSPLHF	TGCAGCGTCGGAGGACAGGAGGCCAATTCACCCCTCCACTTT	once	TRBD1	TRBJ1-6	TRBV29-1
CASSPSGLAVDEQYF	TGTGCCAGCTCACCATCTGGACTAGCAGTCGACGAGCAGTACTTC	.	TRBD2	TRBJ2-7	TRBV18
CASSARDLGEKLFF	TGTGCCAGCAGCGCCCGGGACCTAGGTGAAAAACTGTTTTTT	.	.	TRBJ1-4	TRBV9
CATSRRTGGGSPLHF	TGTGCCACCAGCAGACGTACAGGGGGTGGTTCACCCCTCCACTTT	.	TRBD1	TRBJ1-6	TRBV15
CASSPFQRLNYGYTF	TGTGCCAGCAGTCCATTTCAGAGACTTAACTATGGCTACACCTTC	.	.	TRBJ1-2	TRBV6-5
CSVSKDRGDNSPLHF	TGCAGCGTTTCAAAGGACAGGGGTGATAATTCACCCCTCCACTTT	once	TRBD1	TRBJ1-6	TRBV29-1
CASSPEFNYGYTF	TGTGCCAGCAGCCCTGAATTTAACTATGGCTACACCTTC	.	.	TRBJ1-2	TRBV11-2
CASSQGVGESFF	TGTGCCAGCAGCCAAGGGGTCGGTGAATCTTTCTTT	.	.	TRBJ1-1	TRBV3-1/TRBV3-2
CASSLEVPADTQYF	TGCGCCAGCAGCTTGGAAGTCCCGGCGGATACGCAGTATTTT	.	.	TRBJ2-3	TRBV5-1
CASSLQRQDRGGNTIYF	TGTGCCAGCAGCTTACAAAGACAGGACAGGGGTGGAAACACCATATATTTT	few	TRBD1	TRBJ1-3	TRBV7-2
CASRTGTSGDQETQYF	TGCGCCAGCAGAACCGGGACTAGCGGGGATCAAGAGACCCAGTACTTC	.	TRBD2	TRBJ2-5	TRBV5-1
CASSLNGGGSYGYTF	TGCGCCAGCAGCCTTAATGGCGGGGGAAGCTATGGCTACACCTTC	.	.	TRBJ1-2	TRBV4-3